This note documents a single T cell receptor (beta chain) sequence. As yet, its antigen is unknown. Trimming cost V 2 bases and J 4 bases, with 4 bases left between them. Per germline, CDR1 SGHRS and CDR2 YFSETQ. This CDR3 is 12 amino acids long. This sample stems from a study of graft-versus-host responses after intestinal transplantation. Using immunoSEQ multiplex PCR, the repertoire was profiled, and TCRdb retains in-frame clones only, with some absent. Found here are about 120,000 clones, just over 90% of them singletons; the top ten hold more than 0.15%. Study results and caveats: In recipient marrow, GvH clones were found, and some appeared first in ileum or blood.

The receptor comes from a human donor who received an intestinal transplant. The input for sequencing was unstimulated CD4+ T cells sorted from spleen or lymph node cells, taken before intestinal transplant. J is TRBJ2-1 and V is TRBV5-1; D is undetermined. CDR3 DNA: TGCGCCAGCAGCTTCGTTTACAATGAGCAGTTCTTC. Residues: CASSFVYNEQFF.